Sequencing of this T cell receptor (beta chain) was carried out in a study of shared clonotypes between healthy human individuals (TCRdb year 2020). With respect to the entire study: The cohort comprised a couple of women and three men aged 18 to 49 years. For each donor, three plates each were used for CD4 naive and CD4 memory, two plates were used for CD8 naive, and one plate was used for CD8 memory. To estimate repertoire size and how much clonotypes are shared between individuals, the study performed deep sequencing of blood TCR repertoires from about five healthy adults. To increase sequencing depth and limit assay-specific biases, TCR repertoire library preparation and sequencing were carried out by different laboratories using diverse techniques. Between about 0.94 and 8.9 billion PBMCs per donor were obtained by leukapheresis. Overall results and qualifications from the work: Pairwise subsampling led to the expectation that sequencing depth would affect the degree of clonotype sharing among donors. Rarefaction of sorted-subset datasets indicated incomplete sequencing despite the large sequencing depth. About 5% of naive CD4, 3.5% of naive CD8, roughly 2.5% of memory CD4, and 0.4% of memory CD8 clonotypes were shared across a few donors. Clonotypes shared by all four sorted-subset donors showed higher generation probabilities than non-shared clonotypes. Because the study included a small number of donors, the genetic and exposure-history diversity represented was limited. Naive subsets generally had larger estimated clonotype richness than memory subsets. Sampling was restricted to blood, and TCR repertoires in tissues likely differ from the TCR repertoires found in blood.

Using the deep immunoSEQ assay, TCR CDR3 regions were amplified from genomic DNA by multiplex PCR. Extracted genomic DNA from each cell subset was spread evenly across all wells of several immunoSEQ 96-well plates, with each plate serving as a replicate. For sorted subsets, each replicate PCR was loaded with around 220 ng genomic DNA, equivalent to 25,000 to 35,000 T cell genomes. The purified libraries were quantified using a Qubit 3.0 fluorometer, sized with a Bioanalyzer 2100, and then quantified again using the KAPA Library Quantification kit. Every immunoSEQ 96-well plate was sequenced on a dedicated single-read 150-cycle Illumina NextSeq 550 flow cell. The source study handled its data this way. The immunoSEQ output contained only junctional sequences without quality scores, so filtering could not match that applied to full-length reads. To assign V/J genes and CDR3, sequences were annotated against IMGT germline references using PyIR, a Python wrapper for IgBLAST v1.9. Reads with weak V/J assignments (E-value above 1e-6), missing CDR3, stop codons, out-of-frame junctions, or ambiguous translated residues were removed. V3J clonotypes were defined by identical inferred V gene, J gene, and CDR3 amino acid sequence. To compute the percentage overlap between repertoires, the number of shared unique clonotypes was divided by the size of the smaller repertoire. Three approaches were used to assess repertoire richness: RTK rarefaction, the Chao1 estimator, and Recon v2.1 estimates of unobserved clonotypes. OLGA was used to compute generation probabilities for all TCRbeta clonotypes that the gDNA method yielded from several donors. In its TCRdb copy, this immuneACCESS table keeps in-frame sequences only and misses some clones. Where compared with another copy, unresolved V genes explain less than half of these, and the others have no known cause. That table furnishes V, J and clone size, whereas the DNA furnished D and trimming. The sample includes millions of clones, with approximately 94% observed a single time. More than 0.95% of the sample is taken by the ten largest.

Note on this clone: This clone's antigen is unknown. The input lacks base qualities; no much larger clone sits a single base away.

CD8 naive samples were CD45RO-negative cells positively selected for CCR7, giving a CD45RA+CCR7+ population that excluded TemRA cells. Healthy HIV-negative adults with no recently reported acute infections or vaccinations were included as donors. Every donor was a Caucasian adult residing in Nashville, Tennessee, USA. Blood was obtained by leukapheresis, after which PBMCs were separated by Ficoll-Histopaque density gradient centrifugation and cryopreserved in liquid nitrogen vapor phase. Analytical flow cytometry was used to check the purity and quantity of every magnetically sorted T cell population. Genomic DNA was isolated from each sorted fraction and quantified by UV absorbance on a Nanodrop 2000c. The clonotype was recovered from a man aged 18 to 30 in good health. Input material: naive CD8+ T cells sorted from blood. The cell subset or site label corresponds to: CD45RA+CCR7+.

The CDR3 loop reads CASRPTGLEKLFF. The DNA is TGTGCCAGCAGACCCACAGGGCTTGAAAAACTGTTTTTT. The chain employs TRBV27 and TRBJ1-4; the best D guess is TRBD1, with 6 bases matching. Sequences MNHEY (CDR1) and SMNVEV (CDR2) are obtained from the germline V gene (reference sequence). V gives up 6 bases and J gives up 7 bases, and the segment between their germline ends measures 12 bases. The CDR3, cysteine through phenylalanine, is 13 amino acids long. The CDR3 DNA has 39 bases and is translated from base 1.